This TCR beta chain was profiled in a study of metastatic and nonmetastatic thyroid tumors. Across the study: Repertoire comparisons spanned blood and tumor or nodule tissue from malignant and benign thyroid patients.

Thyroid surgery was performed in patients who had received no treatment beforehand. Authors' analysis steps: Building a distant-metastasis classifier for papillary thyroid cancer drew on CDR3 differences across clinicopathological groups. TCRdb re-called the PCR reads through MiXCR. TCRdb's processing, not the authors' own work, is the source of the V and J calls. This table has over 50,000 clones, less than 30% appearing once. Trimming took 4 bases from V and 4 from J, leaving 14 bases between them. The CDR3 runs to 14 residues. Germline assignment: CDR1 SGHKS and CDR2 YYEKEE (reference sequence). The study's findings and limits: Benign nodules were reported to have significantly lower TCR beta diversity than malignant thyroid tumors, in blood and tumor.

On this clone: Antigen specificity is unknown.

Sequenced: blood. The TCR sequence derives from a female donor with papillary thyroid cancer or a benign thyroid nodule (not recorded which). Some clones in this sample may be carry-over from other donors' samples. The chain joins TRBV5-5 to TRBJ1-2; TRBD1 might be the D (5 bases). Here the CDR3 reads CASSTLGASYGYTF. The CDR3, as DNA: TGTGCCAGCAGCACGCTAGGGGCCTCCTATGGCTACACCTTC.